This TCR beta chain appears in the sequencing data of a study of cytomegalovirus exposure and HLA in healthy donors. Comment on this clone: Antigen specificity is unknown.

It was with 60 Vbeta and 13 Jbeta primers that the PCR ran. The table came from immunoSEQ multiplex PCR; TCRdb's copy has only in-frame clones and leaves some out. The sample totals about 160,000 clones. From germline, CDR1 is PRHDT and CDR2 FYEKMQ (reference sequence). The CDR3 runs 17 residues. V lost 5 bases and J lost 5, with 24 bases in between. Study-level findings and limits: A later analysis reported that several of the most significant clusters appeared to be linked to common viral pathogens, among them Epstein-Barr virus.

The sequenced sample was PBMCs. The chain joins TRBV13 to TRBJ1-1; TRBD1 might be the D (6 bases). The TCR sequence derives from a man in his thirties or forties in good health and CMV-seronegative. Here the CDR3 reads CASSLYRVAVLRTEAFF. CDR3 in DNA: TGTGCCAGCAGCCTCTACAGGGTAGCTGTTTTAAGGACTGAAGCTTTCTTT.